This TCR beta chain was sequenced during a study of shared clonotypes between healthy human individuals (dated by TCRdb to the early 2020s). Looking at the study overall: The cohort comprised two women and a few men aged 18 to 49 years. For each donor, three plates each were used for CD4 naive and CD4 memory, two plates were used for CD8 naive, and one plate was used for CD8 memory. Blood TCR repertoires of 5 or 6 healthy adults were deeply sequenced to estimate repertoire size and the extent of clonotype sharing between individuals. To increase sequencing depth and limit assay-specific biases, TCR repertoire library preparation and sequencing were carried out by different laboratories using diverse techniques. Each donor's leukapheresis produced roughly between roughly 0.85 and 9.5 billion PBMCs.

Donors were healthy HIV-negative adults with no recently reported acute infections or vaccinations. All donors were Caucasian adults living in Nashville, Tennessee, USA. Magnetic negative selection was used to enrich CD4+ T cells, after which naive cells were positively selected on CD45RA and the negative fraction became the memory subset. Blood was obtained by leukapheresis, after which PBMCs were separated by Ficoll-Histopaque density gradient centrifugation and cryopreserved in liquid nitrogen vapor phase. Analytical flow cytometry was used to check the purity and quantity of each magnetically sorted T cell population. Genomic DNA was isolated from each sorted fraction and quantified by UV absorbance on a Nanodrop 2000c. Summary of the overall study and its limitations: When a few donors were compared, the shared fraction of clonotypes was around 5% for naive CD4, 3.5% to 4% for naive CD8, more than 2% for memory CD4, and under 0.5% for memory CD8. Incomplete sequencing was indicated by rarefaction of sorted-subset datasets, despite the large sequencing depth. Naive subsets generally had larger estimated clonotype richness than memory subsets did. Higher generation probabilities were observed for clonotypes shared by all four sorted-subset donors than for non-shared clonotypes. Because the study included a small number of donors, the genetic and exposure-history diversity represented was limited. Pairwise subsampling led to the expectation that sequencing depth would affect the degree of clonotype sharing among donors. Sampling was limited to blood, and TCR repertoires in tissue likely differ from TCR repertoires in blood.

About this clone: No antigen is known for it. No base quality values were provided; no much bigger clone lies one nucleotide off.

TCR CDR3 regions were amplified from genomic DNA by multiplex PCR using the deep immunoSEQ assay. Genomic DNA extracted from each cell subset was distributed evenly over all wells of several immunoSEQ 96-well plates, and each plate served as one replicate. Each replicate PCR for sorted subsets received roughly 0.2 ug genomic DNA, equal to around 32,000 T cell genomes. The purified libraries were quantified using a Qubit 3.0 fluorometer, sized with a Bioanalyzer 2100, and then quantified again using the KAPA Library Quantification kit. Every immunoSEQ 96-well plate was sequenced on a dedicated single-read 150-cycle Illumina NextSeq 550 flow cell. Concerning the study's data processing: The immunoSEQ output contained only junctional sequences without quality scores, so filtering could not match that applied to full-length reads. To assign V/J genes and CDR3, sequences were annotated against IMGT germline references using PyIR, a Python wrapper for IgBLAST v1.9. Reads were filtered out if the reads had weak V/J assignments (E-value above 1e-6), no CDR3, stop codons, out-of-frame junctions, or ambiguous translated residues. V3J clonotypes were defined as sequences sharing the same inferred V gene, J gene, and CDR3 amino acid sequence. The percentage overlap between two repertoires was calculated by dividing the number of shared unique clonotypes by the size of the smaller repertoire. Three approaches were used to assess repertoire richness: RTK rarefaction, the Chao1 estimator, and Recon v2.1 estimates of unobserved clonotypes. For all TCRbeta clonotypes obtained by the gDNA method from a few donors, generation probabilities were computed with OLGA. TCRdb stores this immuneACCESS table with in-frame sequences only. Part of the clones is absent; in the studies checked, under half of the shortfall reflects unresolved V genes, and no reason is known for the rest. V, J and clone size are taken as reported in that table, and D and trimming were inferred from the DNA itself. This sample holds hundreds of thousands of clones; around 74% were observed only once. Jointly, the top ten make up less than 2% of the sample.

The material sequenced was memory CD4+ T cells sorted from blood. This specimen's cell subset or site label, interpreted: CD45RA-negative fraction. The receptor was isolated from a woman younger than 45 in good health.

At the DNA level, the sequence is TGCAGCCTTAGTCGTGTTGTCTTAGGGACCCAGTACTTC. The resulting protein is CSLSRVVLGTQYF. The chain joins TRBV29-1 to TRBJ2-5; the D gene cannot be resolved reliably. Cut back by 8 bases and 7 bases, the V and J ends lie 20 bases apart. The CDR3 runs 13 amino acids, cysteine and phenylalanine included. This entry keeps only the CDR3 DNA: 39 bases, framed from base 1. According to the germline V gene, CDR1 reads SQVTM and CDR2 reads ANQGSEA.